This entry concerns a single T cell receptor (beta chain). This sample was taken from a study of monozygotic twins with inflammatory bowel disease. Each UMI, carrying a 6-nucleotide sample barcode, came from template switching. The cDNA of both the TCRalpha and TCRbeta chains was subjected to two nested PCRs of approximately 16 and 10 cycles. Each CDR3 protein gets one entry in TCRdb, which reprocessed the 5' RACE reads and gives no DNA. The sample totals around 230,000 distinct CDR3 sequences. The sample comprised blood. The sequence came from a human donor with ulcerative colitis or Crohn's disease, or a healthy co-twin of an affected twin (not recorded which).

This chain's CDR3 is CASRAGTGGNIQYF. The chain carries TRBV10-2 and TRBJ2-4; TCRdb's D gene call, TRBD1, goes unchecked for lack of DNA. Germline CDR1 WSHSY, CDR2 SAAADI. This CDR3 is built from 14 residues.